This TCR beta chain was sequenced for a study of cytotoxic CD8 clonotypes in ibrutinib-treated CLL (dated by TCRdb to about 2021). Notes on the research overall: The cohort was composed of some twelve relapsed/refractory and approximately 14 treatment-naive patients; IGHV unmutated status was identified in 17 patients. Longitudinal samples were available for about 30% of the 86 trial participants. Partial responses were observed in some 24 patients and complete responses in 2; after a median follow-up of roughly 72 months, remission was maintained in roughly 15 patients and progression was observed in roughly twelve. Every remission and progressive disease sample was obtained while ibrutinib was still being received by the patients. Cryopreserved peripheral blood mononuclear cells were obtained before treatment, at response, and at either sustained remission or disease progression. Response samples were obtained after a median of around 11 months of treatment, with a range of roughly 6 to 40 months. On average, each sample yielded 255,043 productive templates and 80,000 to 95,000 productive rearrangements.

On a MiSeq, deep resolution sequencing aimed for a depth between 1 in 1 million and 1 in 200,000 T cells, with each clonotype covered approximately 9.2x on average. The immunoSEQ hsTCRB Kit was used to generate TCR beta libraries. The authors' analysis ran thus. ImmunoSEQ Data Assistant and ImmunoSEQ Analyzer were used for data analysis, and V, D and J genes were assigned according to IMGT definitions. Clonality was computed as one minus normalized Shannon entropy of productive rearrangement frequencies, ranging from 0 to 1. Public clonotype analysis was restricted to overrepresented clonotypes comprising at least 0.05% of each patient's repertoire. Some 14 age-matched healthy donor repertoires from immuneACCESS served as clonality controls. TCRdb limited this immuneACCESS table to in-frame rearrangements with V and J called. A share of clones is missing; checked studies link under half to unresolved V genes, and the rest is unexplained. Clonal size and the V and J genes are those of that table, whereas D and trimming came from the DNA. The sample includes fewer than 200,000 clones, with around 80% observed a single time. The biggest ten clones account for 4.6% of the sample.

The sample's time point, from its label and the paper: around 25 months on ibrutinib. For TCR beta library preparation, approximately 1.8 micrograms of genomic DNA was extracted from cryopreserved PBMCs. Longitudinal blood samples from CLL patients on ibrutinib monotherapy were analyzed using high-throughput TCR beta sequencing. The patients took part in an open-label, single-center phase 2 trial of ibrutinib monotherapy. CDR1 and CDR2 (GTSNPN, SVGIG) derive from the germline V gene (reference sequence). Compared with germline, V lacks 1 base and J lacks 5 bases; bases without a gene match: 4. From the cysteine through the phenylalanine, the CDR3 covers 16 amino acids. Only the CDR3 part of the read is kept: 48 bases, read in frame from the first base. Overall study outcomes, separate from this receptor: Clonality increased at ibrutinib response, stayed stable in sustained remission, and fell back toward baseline at progression. Baseline clonality was found to be higher than that of age-matched healthy donors and was strongly correlated with circulating CD8+ T-cell counts. Sustained-remission and progressing patients did not have matched sampling times, and lymph node repertoires were not examined. Public clonotypes were rare and either shrank or stayed stable during treatment, and the rise in clonality at ibrutinib response reflected expansion of private clonotypes.

Note on this clone: It lacks a known antigen. No base quality information exists; no much larger clone differs at one position.

The clonotype was recovered from a human donor with chronic lymphocytic leukemia. The material sequenced was PBMCs, taken after 24 months of ibrutinib treatment. The V and J segments used are TRBV30 and TRBJ2-2; 13 bases in between match TRBD2. The DNA sequence is TGTGCCTGGAGTGGGGGGACTAGCGGGATAACCGGGGAGCTGTTTTTT. It encodes CAWSGGTSGITGELFF.